One sample yielded the 23 T cell receptor beta chains listed below, sequenced in a study of OX40 agonist ivuxolimab in advanced cancers. Generated by immunoSEQ multiplex PCR, the TCRdb table keeps only in-frame clones and is missing some. This table has about 46,000 clones, approximately 90% appearing once. The sample consisted of CD4+ or CD8+ T cells sorted from blood, taken in a trial of the OX40 agonist ivuxolimab. These receptors all come from an adult with an advanced solid tumor such as melanoma, head and neck, liver or kidney cancer.

J is TRBJ2-7 and V is TRBV9; D tentatively fits TRBD1 or TRBD2 (5 bases each). The germline gives CDR1 SGDLS, CDR2 YYNGEE. This CDR3 comprises 15 residues. V was trimmed by 0 bases and J by 2 bases, leaving 12 bases between them. CDR3 region: CASSVGEEGPYEQYF. CDR3 sequence (DNA): TGTGCCAGCAGCGTAGGGGAAGAGGGGCCCTACGAGCAGTACTTC.

The chain carries TRBV5-1 and TRBJ2-2, with TRBD2 matching 10 bases. The junction had 6 bases not matched to a gene; V was cut back by 8 bases and J by 5 bases. Germline CDR1 SGHRS, CDR2 YFSETQ. The CDR3 covers 14 residues. In nucleotides, the CDR3 is TGCGCCAGTTGGGAGACTAGCGGGACCGGGGAGCTGTTTTTT. It specifies CASWETSGTGELFF.

The chain is built from TRBV30 and TRBJ2-1; tentatively, D is TRBD2 (5 bases). The germline V and J ends were trimmed by 8 bases and 7 bases, with 9 bases remaining between them. CDR3 length: 10 amino acids. The germline V gene encodes CDR1 GTSNPN and CDR2 SVGIG (reference sequence). The DNA for the CDR3 is TGTGCCGGGGAGAAAAATGAGCAGTTCTTC. Amino acid sequence: CAGEKNEQFF.

The chain recombines TRBV7-3 with TRBJ2-2; possibly TRBD1 for D (5 bases). In germline, CDR1 is SGHTA, CDR2 FQGTGA. This CDR3 region has 14 residues. Trimming removed 0 bases at V and 4 bases at J, with 6 bases between. CDR3: CASSLTRGTGELFF. The CDR3 bases are TGTGCCAGCAGCTTAACTAGGGGCACCGGGGAGCTGTTTTTT.

This clone was picked up one time. The chain uses TRBV19 and TRBJ2-7; 11 bases fit TRBD1. Losses at the gene ends were 4 bases for V and 2 bases for J; bases not matched to a gene: 7. CDR1 is LNHDA and CDR2 is SQIVND in the germline V gene (reference sequence). The length of the CDR3 is 16 residues. The CDR3 DNA reads TGTGCCAGTAGTAACGGACAGGGGGCCATTCCCTACGAGCAGTACTTC. It is translated as CASSNGQGAIPYEQYF.

V is TRBV27 and J is TRBJ2-7; D uncertain. CDR1 is MNHEY, CDR2 SMNVEV, per germline (reference sequence). Trimming removed 3 bases from V and 6 bases from J, with 18 bases in between. The CDR3 is made up of 15 amino acids. The CDR3 nucleotides are TGTGCCAGCAGTTTTTTTATGACTTCCCGAGGCGAGCAGTACTTC. This translates into CASSFFMTSRGEQYF.

This chain connects TRBV19 to TRBJ2-3, with TRBD2 as a possible D gene (5 bases). Between the trimmed V and J ends, which lost 6 bases and 4 bases, there was a span of 8 bases. Germline CDR1 reads LNHDA; CDR2 reads SQIVND (reference sequence). CDR3 length: 12 amino acids. CDR3 coding DNA: TGTGCCAGTAGAGAGGGTCCAGATACGCAGTATTTT. Its protein is CASREGPDTQYF.

This clone was counted a few times. V usage is TRBV5-4 and J usage is TRBJ1-2; TRBD1 agrees at 9 bases. The CDR3 spans 13 residues. Trimming removed 2 bases from V and 8 bases from J; junction bases left unmatched: 4. The germline gives CDR1 SGHNT, CDR2 YYREEE (reference sequence). The CDR3: CASSLQGATGYTF. Here the CDR3 DNA reads TGTGCCAGCAGCTTACAGGGGGCAACGGGCTACACCTTC.

V usage is TRBV19 and J usage is TRBJ2-4; D might be TRBD1 (6 bases). Germline V gene lookup returns CDR1 LNHDA and CDR2 SQIVND (reference sequence). This CDR3 has 14 amino acids. V was shortened by 2 bases and J by 9 bases, with 14 bases between the two germline ends. The CDR3 DNA is TGTGCCAGTAGTATACGAGAGGGGGTTCCCATTCAGTACTTC. Protein product: CASSIREGVPIQYF.

The rearrangement joins TRBV4-2 to TRBJ2-3; tentative D call: TRBD2 (6 bases). The CDR3 is made up of 16 amino acids. Looked up from germline, CDR1 is LGHNA and CDR2 is YNFKEQ. Trimming shortened V by 4 bases and J by 3 bases, and 17 bases separated the two germline ends. CDR3 sequence reads: CASSPTQRVGTDTQYF. CDR3 nucleotide sequence: TGTGCCAGCAGCCCTACTCAGCGGGTTGGAACAGATACGCAGTATTTT.

This clone was observed once. This rearrangement joins TRBV19 to TRBJ1-1; tentatively, D is TRBD1 (5 bases). Per germline, CDR1 LNHDA and CDR2 SQIVND (reference sequence). Trimming removed 5 bases at V and 1 base at J, with 17 bases between. The CDR3 loop spans 16 amino acids. CDR3 sequence (DNA): TGTGCCAGTAGTCCTGGGGGAGGGGCCGGGAACACTGAAGCTTTCTTT. This sequence encodes CASSPGGGAGNTEAFF.

The chain combines TRBV6-1 with TRBJ1-2; D gene unclear. This CDR3 has 14 amino acids. Germline CDR1 is MNHNS and CDR2 is SASEGT. Trimming took off 0 bases at V and 4 bases at J, with 9 bases between the two ends. The CDR3, as DNA: TGTGCCAGCAGTGAAGCTGGCCCTGTCTATGGCTACACCTTC. It yields the protein CASSEAGPVYGYTF.

This chain connects TRBV7-9 to TRBJ2-1; a possible D gene is TRBD1 (5 bases). The V end lost 2 bases, the J end lost 8 bases, and 10 bases lay between the germline ends. Germline CDR1 is SEHNR and CDR2 is FQNEAQ (reference sequence). The CDR3 is 13 residues long. The CDR3 loop reads CASSLKGADEQFF. CDR3 in DNA: TGTGCCAGCAGCTTAAAAGGGGCGGATGAGCAGTTCTTC. Using reference TRBV7-9 and TRBJ2-1 for the parts outside the CDR3, the full variable domain is DTGVSQNPRHKITKRGQNVTFRCDPISEHNRLYWYRQTLGQGPEFLTYFQNEAQLEKSRLLSDRFSAERPKGSFSTLEIQRTEQGDSAMYLCASSLKGADEQFFGPGTRLTVL.

V gene TRBV7-9 combines with J gene TRBJ1-4; possible D gene TRBD1, 6 bases. Deletions cut 5 bases from V and 5 bases from J, with 9 bases between. This CDR3 has 13 residues. Germline V gene data show CDR1 as SEHNR and CDR2 as FQNEAQ (reference sequence). The CDR3, as DNA: TGTGCCAGCAGCCCAGGGGTGAATGAAAAACTGTTTTTT. Its translation is CASSPGVNEKLFF.

This chain links TRBV14 with TRBJ2-7; D is possibly TRBD2 (5 bases). Trimming took off 4 bases at V and 7 bases at J, with 17 bases between the two ends. The CDR3 totals 14 residues. Per germline, CDR1 SGHDN and CDR2 FVKESK. CDR3 bases: TGTGCCAGCAGCCTAGGACTGGGCTTTGTTGAGCAGTACTTC. It is translated as CASSLGLGFVEQYF.

The rearrangement joins TRBV29-1 to TRBJ2-7; TRBD2 might be the D (6 bases). V was pared by 4 bases and J by 4 bases, with 11 bases between. CDR3 length: 12 residues. Germline V gene sequence: CDR1 SQVTM, CDR2 ANQGSEA. For the CDR3, the DNA is TGCAGCGTTGGGGGGGACCGATACGAGCAGTACTTC. It is translated as CSVGGDRYEQYF.

This sequence joins TRBV14 and TRBJ2-2, with D unclear. The V gene lost 4 bases and the J gene lost 1 base, with 4 bases spanning the gap. CDR1 SGHDN and CDR2 FVKESK come from the germline V gene. The CDR3 length is 13 residues. As DNA, the CDR3 is TGTGCCAGCAGCCCCCTGAACACCGGGGAGCTGTTTTTT. It is translated as CASSPLNTGELFF.

The chain combines TRBV7-8 with TRBJ2-5; no reliable D call. Germline CDR1 is SGHVS and CDR2 is FQNEAQ. This CDR3 is built from 13 residues. Between the trimmed V and J ends, which lost 6 bases and 2 bases, there was a span of 10 bases. The CDR3 DNA sequence: TGTGCCAGCAGTCAGACTCATCAAGAGACCCAGTACTTC. Residues: CASSQTHQETQYF.

The chain combines TRBV2 with TRBJ2-5; D remains unclear. Germline V gene data show CDR1 as SNHLY and CDR2 as FYNNEI. This CDR3 is 16 amino acids long. With 0 bases removed from V and 0 bases from J, the gap between germline ends came to 11 bases. CDR3 sequence reads: CASSEAPGSNQETQYF. Here the CDR3 DNA reads TGTGCCAGCAGTGAAGCGCCGGGTTCGAACCAAGAGACCCAGTACTTC.

This rearrangement joins TRBV7-3 to TRBJ2-7; unclear D gene. V gave up 1 base and J gave up 3 bases, with 13 bases separating them. This CDR3 has 15 amino acids. Germline CDR1 is SGHTA and CDR2 is FQGTGA. The CDR3 bases are TGTGCCAGCAGCTTAATGCCCGGCCTGGACTACGAGCAGTACTTC. It translates to CASSLMPGLDYEQYF.

The V call is TRBV9, the J call TRBJ2-2, with D perhaps matching TRBD2 (5 bases). The CDR3 contains 15 residues. CDR1 is SGDLS, CDR2 YYNGEE, per germline. V was pared by 0 bases and J by 0 bases, with 6 bases between. CDR3 in DNA: TGTGCCAGCAGCGTAGTAGCGACGAACACCGGGGAGCTGTTTTTT. The encoded protein is CASSVVATNTGELFF.

The chain uses TRBV7-9 and TRBJ1-2; D is undetermined. Trimming removed 2 bases at V and 2 bases at J, with 12 bases between. The CDR3 length is 15 residues. The germline CDR1 and CDR2 sequences are SEHNR and FQNEAQ (reference sequence). The CDR3 reads CASSLSLLGNYGYTF. DNA of the CDR3: TGTGCCAGCAGCTTATCTCTTCTGGGGAACTATGGCTACACCTTC.

This rearrangement joins TRBV19 to TRBJ1-1; D gene ambiguous. From germline, CDR1 is LNHDA and CDR2 SQIVND (reference sequence). CDR3 length equals 14 residues. V lost 2 bases and J 4 bases, leaving 11 bases between the germline ends. The CDR3 DNA sequence: TGTGCCAGTAGTATAAATCCCGTCGCCACTGAAGCTTTCTTT. This translates into CASSINPVATEAFF.